These T cell receptor beta chains were read from a single sample in a study of identical twins. MiXCR, applied by TCRdb to the 5' RACE reads, yields one record per CDR3 protein. Among a few hundred thousand distinct CDR3 sequences, over 8.5% were seen once, and the ten largest hold roughly 3%. The same data also went into a second study, on yellow fever vaccine responses in identical twins.

The sequencing sample was made of PBMCs. The receptors here all came from a woman under 30 in good health. Each CDR3 is given with its conserved first and last residue. Fields, in order: J gene, D gene, V gene, CDR3 protein. A D gene is named only where the DNA matches it firmly.

>TRBJ2-3|.|TRBV18
CASSPGVYTQYF
>TRBJ2-7|.|TRBV7-9
CASRRVGVREQYF
>TRBJ1-5|TRBD1|TRBV4-2
CASSQEDRGIQPQHF
>TRBJ2-7|.|TRBV12-3/TRBV12-4
CASSPFIGGEQYF
>TRBJ2-2|TRBD2|TRBV12-3/TRBV12-4
CASSFSSGRAGVGELFF
>TRBJ1-6|TRBD1|TRBV5-1
CASSLAGQGDSPLHF
>TRBJ1-6|.|TRBV20-1
CSVAGRSSYNSPLHF
>TRBJ2-7|.|TRBV20-1
CSASVHEQYF
>TRBJ2-5|TRBD1|TRBV7-9
CASSHRQGWGEETQYF
>TRBJ1-2|.|TRBV29-1
CTTSGGRDYGYTF
>TRBJ2-1|TRBD2|TRBV18
CASSPPNLAGGNNEQFF
>TRBJ2-1|TRBD2|TRBV7-9
CASSTQREFDEQFF
>TRBJ2-7|TRBD2|TRBV3-1
CASSQGLASAYEQYF
>TRBJ2-3|TRBD2|TRBV28
CASSSWTSGSSDTQYF
>TRBJ2-1|.|TRBV9
CASSVGLASNEQFF
>TRBJ2-2|.|TRBV5-1
CASSFGPSWGTGELFF
>TRBJ2-5|TRBD1|TRBV19
CASKAAGGQETQYF
>TRBJ2-6|TRBD1|TRBV20-1
CCCGGTGRKGANVLTF
>TRBJ1-5|.|TRBV2
CASSETSPQPQHF
>TRBJ2-5|TRBD1|TRBV24-1
CATSDSTGYETQYF
>TRBJ2-7|.|TRBV20-1
CSALGPTTYEQYF